These 12 T cell receptor beta chains came from one sample sequenced in a study of shared clonotypes between healthy human individuals. TCRdb keeps only in-frame clones here, not all; method: immunoSEQ multiplex PCR. The table lists 2 million to 2.5 million clones, roughly 93% of them singletons. The sequencing input was naive CD4+ T cells from PBMCs. Described subset: CD45RA+ positively selected. All receptors come from a man aged 18 to 29 in good health. Some clones in this sample may be carry-over from other donors' samples.

The chain uses TRBV28 and TRBJ2-1, with D unclear. CDR1 is MDHEN and CDR2 is SYDVKM in the germline V gene. V dropped 4 bases and J dropped 1 base, with 17 bases sitting between them. The CDR3 runs 17 residues. The CDR3 region has the DNA TGTGCCAGCAGTTCCAGAAGTTCTGCCAGATCCTACAATGAGCAGTTCTTC. Amino acid sequence: CASSSRSSARSYNEQFF. Full variable domain (missing parts from reference TRBV28 and TRBJ2-1): DVKVTQSSRYLVKRTGEKVFLECVQDMDHENMFWYRQDPGLGLRLIYFSYDVKMKEKGDIPEGYSVSREKKERFSLILESASTNQTSMYLCASSSRSSARSYNEQFFGPGTRLTVL.

About this clone: Other DNA sequences within the sample encode an identical CDR3. The chain uses TRBV2 and TRBJ2-2; TRBD2 might be the D (6 bases). V lost 8 bases, J lost 4 bases, and 11 bases lay in between. Germline V gene lookup returns CDR1 SNHLY and CDR2 FYNNEI. The CDR3 is 13 residues long. The CDR3 sequence: CASSGGATGELFF. CDR3 DNA: TGTGCCAGCTCTGGAGGGGCCACCGGGGAGCTGTTTTTT.

The V call is TRBV9, the J call TRBJ2-1, with 9 bases aligning to TRBD1. The CDR3 consists of 14 residues. With V trimmed by 3 bases and J by 7 bases, 5 bases remained unmatched. Per germline, CDR1 SGDLS and CDR2 YYNGEE. The CDR3 nucleotides are TGTGCCAGCAGCGCGGGACAGGGTAGGAATGAGCAGTTCTTC. It specifies CASSAGQGRNEQFF. Full variable domain (remainder filled in from reference TRBV9 and TRBJ2-1): DSGVTQTPKHLITATGQRVTLRCSPRSGDLSVYWYQQSLDQGLQFLIQYYNGEERAKGNILERFSAQQFPDLHSELNLSSLELGDSALYFCASSAGQGRNEQFFGPGTRLTVL.

The rearrangement uses TRBV7-6 and TRBJ2-1, with 9 bases identical to TRBD2. This CDR3 comprises 15 residues. V was pared by 1 base and J by 10 bases, with 8 bases of the junction left unmatched. In germline, CDR1 is SGHVS, CDR2 FNYEAQ. In nucleotides, the CDR3 is TGTGCCAGCAGCTTAGGGCTAGCGGGAATCGCGGAGCAGTTCTTC. Amino acid sequence: CASSLGLAGIAEQFF.

The chain employs TRBV2 and TRBJ2-5, with D perhaps being TRBD1 or TRBD2 (5 bases each). The CDR3 sequence is 13 residues long. Trimming took 8 bases from V and 7 from J, leaving 17 bases between them. Per the germline V gene, CDR1 is SNHLY and CDR2 is FYNNEI. This CDR3 is CASGAGPFWTQYF. The CDR3 DNA follows: TGTGCCAGCGGGGCGGGCCCCTTTTGGACCCAGTACTTC.

V and J are TRBV19 and TRBJ2-7; 8 bases align to TRBD2. Trimming removed 2 bases from V and 2 bases from J; junction bases left unmatched: 5. Looked up from germline, CDR1 is LNHDA and CDR2 is SQIVND (reference sequence). The CDR3 totals 15 residues. The DNA for the CDR3 is TGTGCCAGTAGTATATCGGCGGGAGGAACCTACGAGCAGTACTTC. Amino acids: CASSISAGGTYEQYF.

Notes on this clone: Other DNA sequences from this sample encode an identical CDR3 as well. The chain employs TRBV5-1 and TRBJ2-1, with D uncertain. The CDR3 spans 15 residues. From germline, CDR1 is SGHRS and CDR2 YFSETQ. Trimming pared 1 base from V and 0 bases from J, leaving 8 bases between. In DNA, the CDR3 is TGCGCCAGCAGCTTGAGGGTTAGCTCCTACAATGAGCAGTTCTTC. Its translation is CASSLRVSSYNEQFF.

The chain combines TRBV6-6 with TRBJ1-1; D gene unclear. Deletions cut 5 bases from V and 11 bases from J, with 15 bases between. This CDR3 is 12 amino acids long. Germline assignment: CDR1 MNHNY and CDR2 SVGAGI (reference sequence). This chain's CDR3 is CASSLGFGDAFF. The CDR3 region has the DNA TGTGCCAGCAGTCTCGGGTTCGGTGATGCTTTCTTT.

The chain employs TRBV6-1 and TRBJ1-2; TRBD1 matches 7 bases. The germline V gene encodes CDR1 MNHNS and CDR2 SASEGT. The V and J ends lost 6 bases and 0 bases, in that order; junction bases with no gene match: 4. The length of the CDR3 is 14 residues. CDR3 sequence (DNA): TGTGCCAGCAGCTGGGGACAGCCTAACTATGGCTACACCTTC. It specifies CASSWGQPNYGYTF.

Remarks on this clone: This sample includes further DNA sequences coding for the same CDR3. This chain uses TRBV4-1 with TRBJ2-5; 7 bases agree with TRBD1. With the DNA end fitting TRBJ2-7 better, the J assignment may be wrong. The CDR3 has 13 residues. The germline V gene has CDR1 MGHRA and CDR2 YSYEKL. The CDR3 DNA is TGCGCCAGCAGTAGGGACAGACCCTACGAGCAGTACTTC. It encodes CASSRDRPYEQYF.

V is TRBV9 and J is TRBJ2-1, with 10 bases fitting TRBD2. The junction had 5 bases not matched to a gene; V was cut back by 4 bases and J by 4 bases. CDR3 length: 15 amino acids. Germline V gene lookup returns CDR1 SGDLS and CDR2 YYNGEE. The CDR3 DNA reads as TGTGCCAGCAGCACTCGGACTAGCGGATACAATGAGCAGTTCTTC. This sequence encodes CASSTRTSGYNEQFF. Complete variable domain (other parts from reference TRBV9 and TRBJ2-1): DSGVTQTPKHLITATGQRVTLRCSPRSGDLSVYWYQQSLDQGLQFLIQYYNGEERAKGNILERFSAQQFPDLHSELNLSSLELGDSALYFCASSTRTSGYNEQFFGPGTRLTVL.

CDR3 DNA: TGTGCCAGCAGTCTCAGGACAGGGGGGCCAGAAGCTTTCTTT. Translating it yields CASSLRTGGPEAFF. This chain connects TRBV27 to TRBJ1-1; 10 bases agree with TRBD1. V dropped 5 bases and J dropped 8; count of bases not matched to a gene: 8. CDR3 length: 14 amino acids. The V gene's germline CDR1 is MNHEY and CDR2 SMNVEV (reference sequence).